This TCR beta chain stems from a study of lymphopenia after photon versus proton radiotherapy. Profiling relied on immunoSEQ multiplex PCR, and the TCRdb table lists in-frame clones only, not all of them. Here the sample spans about 50,000 clones, roughly 90% being singletons. The V and J ends lost 8 bases and 6 bases respectively, with 16 bases between them. Per germline, CDR1 WNHNN and CDR2 SYGVQD (reference sequence). The CDR3 sequence is 13 residues long. This clone was counted only a few times. The source is a woman aged 40 to 50 with cholangiocarcinoma. Sequenced here: peripheral blood, sampled from a patient treated with photon-based radiotherapy. J is TRBJ1-1 and V is TRBV10-1, with a possible D match to TRBD1 (5 bases). As DNA, the CDR3 is TGCGCCAGCCCGCGGGGGTTAAGGTCTGAAGCTTTCTTT. It translates to CASPRGLRSEAFF.